The 4 T cell receptor beta chains listed next were all sequenced from one sample in a study of blood T cell repertoires in COVID-19. The method was immunoSEQ multiplex PCR; TCRdb's version includes in-frame clones alone and lacks a portion of them. The data hold fewer than 250,000 clones, with roughly 85% observed a single time. Sequenced input: PBMCs or T cells enriched from blood (not recorded which). These receptors came from a woman between 45 and 60 years old with acute COVID-19.

J is TRBJ1-6 and V is TRBV7-2; TRBD1 might be the D (5 bases). The CDR3 consists of 16 residues. The V gene lost 2 bases and the J gene lost 5 bases, with 13 bases spanning the gap. Germline lookup yields CDR1 SGHTA and CDR2 FQGNSA. In DNA form, the CDR3 reads TGTGCCAGCAGCTTAATAGGGGCCGCGAATAATTCACCCCTCCACTTT. Amino acid sequence: CASSLIGAANNSPLHF.

V is TRBV6-2 or TRBV6-3 and J is TRBJ1-2; 9 nucleotides align to TRBD1. The CDR3 spans 15 residues. Germline V gene data show CDR1 as MNHEY and CDR2 as SVGEGT. V was clipped by 2 bases and J by 7 bases; unmatched bases: 8. The CDR3 bases are TGTGCCAGCAGTTACCCGGGACAGGGAATGAGTGGCTACACCTTC. It is translated as CASSYPGQGMSGYTF.

The genes are TRBV3-1 (or the pseudogene TRBV3-2) and TRBJ2-7, with 11 bases identical to TRBD1. Losses at the gene ends were 5 bases for V and 3 bases for J; bases not matched to a gene: 6. This CDR3 region has 15 residues. Per the germline V gene, CDR1 is LGHDT and CDR2 is YNNKEL (reference sequence). Here the CDR3 DNA reads TGTGCCAGCAGCACCGGGACAGGGGGTGTCTACGAGCAGTACTTC. This codes for CASSTGTGGVYEQYF.

The sample holds a few counts of this clone. The V gene is TRBV30, the J gene TRBJ1-3; D is possibly TRBD1 (6 bases). The CDR3 covers 15 residues. Germline CDR1 is GTSNPN and CDR2 is SVGIG (reference sequence). V gave up 0 bases and J gave up 4 bases, with 13 bases separating them. CDR3 bases: TGTGCCTGGAGTGTACGGGGGGCGCGGGGAAACACCATATATTTT. Its protein is CAWSVRGARGNTIYF.